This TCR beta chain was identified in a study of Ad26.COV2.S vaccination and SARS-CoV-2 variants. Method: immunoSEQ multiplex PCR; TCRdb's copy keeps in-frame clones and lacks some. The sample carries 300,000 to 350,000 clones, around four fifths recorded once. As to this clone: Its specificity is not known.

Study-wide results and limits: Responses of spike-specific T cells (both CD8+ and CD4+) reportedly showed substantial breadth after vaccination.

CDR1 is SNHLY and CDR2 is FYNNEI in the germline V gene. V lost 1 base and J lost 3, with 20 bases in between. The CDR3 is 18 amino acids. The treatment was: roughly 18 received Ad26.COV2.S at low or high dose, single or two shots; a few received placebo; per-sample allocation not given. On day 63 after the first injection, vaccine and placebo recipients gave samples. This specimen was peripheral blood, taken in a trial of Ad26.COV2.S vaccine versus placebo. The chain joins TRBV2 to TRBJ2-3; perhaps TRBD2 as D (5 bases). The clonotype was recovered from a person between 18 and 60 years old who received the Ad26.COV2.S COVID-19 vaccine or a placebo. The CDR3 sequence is CASSEESGWVRRTDTQYF. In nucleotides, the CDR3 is TGTGCCAGCAGTGAAGAGTCAGGATGGGTAAGGAGGACAGATACGCAGTATTTT.